This TCR beta chain appears in the sequencing data of a study of T cells in localized non-small cell lung cancer. Sequencing was performed with immunoSEQ multiplex PCR; in TCRdb, only in-frame clones are kept and a portion is missing. The table has just under 35,000 clones, 85% to 95% seen once. CDR1 SGHAT and CDR2 FQNNGV come from the germline V gene. Trimming took 5 bases from V and 7 from J; bases not matched to a gene: 7. The CDR3 is made up of 14 amino acids. The receptor comes from a female donor of 60 years or more with stage II lung adenocarcinoma. V usage is TRBV11-2 and J usage is TRBJ2-5; 10 bases align to TRBD2. The specimen comprised peripheral blood mononuclear cells, sampled before any cancer treatment. In nucleotides, the CDR3 is TGTGCCAGCAGCCCCACTAGCGGGACAGGGACCCAGTACTTC. Its protein is CASSPTSGTGTQYF.